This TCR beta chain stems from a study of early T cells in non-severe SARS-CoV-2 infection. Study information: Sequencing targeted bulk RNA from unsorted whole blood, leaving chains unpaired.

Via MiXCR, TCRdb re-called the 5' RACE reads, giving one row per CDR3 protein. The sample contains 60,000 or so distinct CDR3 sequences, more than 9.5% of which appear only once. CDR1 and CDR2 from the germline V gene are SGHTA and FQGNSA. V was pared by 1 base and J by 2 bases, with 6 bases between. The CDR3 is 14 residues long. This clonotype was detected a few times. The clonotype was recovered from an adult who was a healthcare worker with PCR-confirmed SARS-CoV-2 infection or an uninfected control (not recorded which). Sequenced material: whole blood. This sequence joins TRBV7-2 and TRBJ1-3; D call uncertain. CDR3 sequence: CASSLGPAGNTIYF. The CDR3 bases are TGTGCCAGCAGCTTAGGCCCCGCTGGAAACACCATATATTTT. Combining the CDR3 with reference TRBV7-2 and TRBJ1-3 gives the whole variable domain GAGVSQSPSNKVTEKGKDVELRCDPISGHTALYWYRQSLGQGLEFLIYFQGNSAPDKSGLPSDRFSAERTGGSVSTLTIQRTQQEDSAVYLCASSLGPAGNTIYFGEGSWLTVV.